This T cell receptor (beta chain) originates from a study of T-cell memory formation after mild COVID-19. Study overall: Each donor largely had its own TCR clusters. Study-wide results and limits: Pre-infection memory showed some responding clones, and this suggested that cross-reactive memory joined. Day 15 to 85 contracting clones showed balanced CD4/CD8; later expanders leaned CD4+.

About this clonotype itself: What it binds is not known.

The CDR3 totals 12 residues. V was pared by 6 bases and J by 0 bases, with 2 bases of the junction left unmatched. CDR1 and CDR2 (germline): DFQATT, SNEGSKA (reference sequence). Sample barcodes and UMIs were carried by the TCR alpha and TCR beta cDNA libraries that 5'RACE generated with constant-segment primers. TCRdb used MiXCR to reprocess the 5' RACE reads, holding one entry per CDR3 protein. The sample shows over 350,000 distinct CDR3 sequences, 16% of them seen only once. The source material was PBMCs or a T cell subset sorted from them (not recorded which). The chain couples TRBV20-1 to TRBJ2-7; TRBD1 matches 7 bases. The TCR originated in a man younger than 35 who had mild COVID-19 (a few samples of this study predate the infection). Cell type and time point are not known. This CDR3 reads CSARGNSYEQYF. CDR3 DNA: TGCAGTGCCAGGGGGAACTCCTACGAGCAGTACTTC.